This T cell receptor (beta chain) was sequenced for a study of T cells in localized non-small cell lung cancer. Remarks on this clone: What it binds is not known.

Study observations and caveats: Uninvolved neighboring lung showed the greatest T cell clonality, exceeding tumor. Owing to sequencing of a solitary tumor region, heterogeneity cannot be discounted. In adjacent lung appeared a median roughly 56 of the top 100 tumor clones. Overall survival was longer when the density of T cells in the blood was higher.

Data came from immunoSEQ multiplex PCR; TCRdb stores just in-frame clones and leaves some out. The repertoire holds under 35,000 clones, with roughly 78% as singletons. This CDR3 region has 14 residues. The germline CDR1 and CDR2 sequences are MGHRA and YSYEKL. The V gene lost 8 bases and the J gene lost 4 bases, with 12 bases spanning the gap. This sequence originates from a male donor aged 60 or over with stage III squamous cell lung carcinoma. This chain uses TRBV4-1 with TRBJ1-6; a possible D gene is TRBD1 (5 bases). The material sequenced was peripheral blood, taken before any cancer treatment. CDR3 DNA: TGCGCCAGCGCGGCGGGGCCTTATAATTCACCCCTCCACTTT. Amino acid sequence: CASAAGPYNSPLHF.